The rows below give T cell receptor beta chains drawn from one sample of a study of cytomegalovirus exposure and HLA in healthy donors. Profiled with immunoSEQ multiplex PCR; TCRdb holds only in-frame clones, not every one. The data contain roughly 200,000 clones, less than 90% of them seen just once; the ten biggest clones take up less than 0.4%. The source material was PBMCs. Receptor source: a young woman in good health and CMV-seronegative. Each CDR3 is given without its conserved first and last residue. Clone size appears in some rows only: once, few, many, or a class for an expanded clone.

V	J	size	CDR3
TRBV28	TRBJ2-7	-	ASSPRRGLLLEQY
TRBV6-6	TRBJ2-5	-	ASSYIVAPTEETQY
TRBV6-6	TRBJ1-2	-	ASTSDIEAGYT
TRBV7-9	TRBJ2-2	-	ASSLRGDGELF
TRBV29-1	TRBJ2-3	-	SAEDRGRKDTQY
TRBV6-6	TRBJ1-5	-	ASSDVQGGNQPQH
TRBV7-9	TRBJ2-7	-	ASSLAGSSGRIYEQY
TRBV27	TRBJ2-1	-	ASSPNPTSSTEQF
TRBV18	TRBJ2-7	-	ASSPSGTAYEQY
TRBV2	TRBJ2-5	-	ASSEALRTAKETQY
TRBV5-4	TRBJ2-7	-	ASSLTGVEQY
TRBV28	TRBJ1-2	-	ASLSTASGGGYT
TRBV19	TRBJ2-1	-	ASFPRWGGLEEQF
TRBV7-8	TRBJ1-2	-	ASSPFPPGQGTIGYT
TRBV15	TRBJ2-7	-	ATRAGYSYEQY
TRBV18	TRBJ1-1	-	ASSSAGRGYTEAF
TRBV7-9	TRBJ2-2	once	ASSRGLLNTGELF
TRBV4-2	TRBJ2-7	-	ASSQVGLAGGNFYEQY
TRBV7-9	TRBJ2-3	-	SSSSLSGTSGTDTQY
TRBV5-1	TRBJ2-7	-	ASSFSIQRLAYEQY
TRBV9	TRBJ2-1	-	ASSVTSGSSNEQF
TRBV5-1	TRBJ2-2	-	ASSLSQGAVGELF
TRBV7-9	TRBJ2-2	-	ASQDRINTGELF
TRBV7-7	TRBJ2-1	few	ASSLDGGATYNEQF
TRBV5-1	TRBJ2-3	-	ASSSFTGIGTDTQY
TRBV6-5	TRBJ1-1	-	ASDELLHTEAF
TRBV23-1	TRBJ2-7	-	ASSHLTRSAYEQY
TRBV4-2	TRBJ2-5	-	ASSQEVTRGQETQY
TRBV6-1	TRBJ2-1	-	ASTRTSGGWPF
TRBV19	TRBJ2-4	-	ASSPPGLAGVSGVNIQY
TRBV7-9	TRBJ2-1	few	ASSFDGGAYNEQF
TRBV5-6	TRBJ2-1	once	ASRLLGAGGPYNEQF
TRBV10-3	TRBJ2-7	-	AISESGNRASEQY
TRBV19	TRBJ1-5	-	ATPKPQH
TRBV4-1	TRBJ1-5	-	ASSTGTGSYQPQH
TRBV23-1	TRBJ2-7	-	ASSQSIYNSYEQY
TRBV6-1	TRBJ1-4	-	ASSDKFWSATNEKLF
TRBV5-6	TRBJ1-2	once	ASRRGQGRYGYT
TRBV4-2	TRBJ2-7	-	ASSQDHRGDGEQY